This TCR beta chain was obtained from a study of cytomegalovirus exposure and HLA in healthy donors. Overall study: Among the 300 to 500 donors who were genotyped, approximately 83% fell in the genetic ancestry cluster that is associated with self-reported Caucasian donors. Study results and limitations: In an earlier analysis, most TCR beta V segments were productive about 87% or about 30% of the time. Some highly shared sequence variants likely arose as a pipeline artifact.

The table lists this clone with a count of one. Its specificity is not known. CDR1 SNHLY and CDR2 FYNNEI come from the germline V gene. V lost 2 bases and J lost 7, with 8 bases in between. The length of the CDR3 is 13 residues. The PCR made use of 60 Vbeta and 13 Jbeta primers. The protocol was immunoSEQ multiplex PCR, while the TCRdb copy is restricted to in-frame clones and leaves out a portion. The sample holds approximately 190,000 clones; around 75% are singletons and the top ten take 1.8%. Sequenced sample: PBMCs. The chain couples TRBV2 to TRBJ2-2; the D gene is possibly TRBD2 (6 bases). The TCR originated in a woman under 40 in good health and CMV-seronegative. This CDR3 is CASSEREVGELFF. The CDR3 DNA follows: TGTGCCAGCAGTGAAAGGGAGGTCGGGGAGCTGTTTTTT.